This is a list of T cell receptor beta chains from one sample in a study of blood T cell repertoires in COVID-19. Sequencing used immunoSEQ multiplex PCR; TCRdb keeps in-frame clones, though not all of them. The sample consists of over 450,000 clones, roughly 91% of them appearing once. Sequenced sample: peripheral blood. The receptor source for this set is a woman between 50 and 59 years old with COVID-19, enrolled during active disease. The CDR3 runs from the conserved cysteine through the conserved F or W. The D gene is left open where the match is weak. Size is stated for part of the rows, as once, few or many counts, or as a class when the clone is expanded.

v_call: TRBV7-2; j_call: TRBJ2-2; d_call: TRBD2; cdr3_length: 15; clone_size: NA; cdr3_aa: CASSLLAGGTGELFF; cdr3_nt: TGTGCCAGCAGCTTACTAGCGGGAGGGACCGGGGAGCTGTTTTTT
v_call: TRBV30; j_call: TRBJ2-2; d_call: TRBD1; cdr3_length: 15; clone_size: NA; cdr3_aa: CAWSLQGASTGELFF; cdr3_nt: TGTGCCTGGAGTCTACAGGGGGCCTCCACGGGGGAGCTGTTTTTT
v_call: TRBV6-2/TRBV6-3; j_call: TRBJ2-3; d_call: TRBD2; cdr3_length: 16; clone_size: NA; cdr3_aa: CASRPTSGGFVDTQYF; cdr3_nt: TGTGCCAGCAGGCCTACTAGCGGGGGGTTTGTCGATACGCAGTATTTT
v_call: TRBV11-2; j_call: TRBJ1-1; d_call: NA; cdr3_length: 14; clone_size: NA; cdr3_aa: CASSLSRLNTEAFF; cdr3_nt: TGTGCCAGCAGCTTATCACGGTTGAACACTGAAGCTTTCTTT
v_call: TRBV4-1; j_call: TRBJ2-7; d_call: TRBD2; cdr3_length: 15; clone_size: NA; cdr3_aa: CASRTGAGGPYEQYF; cdr3_nt: TGCGCCAGCAGGACCGGGGCGGGGGGGCCTTACGAGCAGTACTTC
v_call: TRBV2; j_call: TRBJ2-7; d_call: TRBD1; cdr3_length: 13; clone_size: NA; cdr3_aa: CASSPDRTREQYF; cdr3_nt: TGTGCCAGCAGCCCGGACAGGACGAGAGAGCAGTACTTC
v_call: TRBV10-3; j_call: TRBJ1-2; d_call: NA; cdr3_length: 13; clone_size: once; cdr3_aa: CAISFPAGDGYTF; cdr3_nt: TGTGCCATCAGTTTCCCCGCAGGGGATGGCTACACCTTC
v_call: TRBV28; j_call: TRBJ2-1; d_call: TRBD2; cdr3_length: 13; clone_size: NA; cdr3_aa: CASIPSGGYEQFF; cdr3_nt: TGTGCCAGCATTCCTAGCGGGGGGTATGAGCAGTTCTTC
v_call: TRBV9; j_call: TRBJ2-1; d_call: NA; cdr3_length: 15; clone_size: NA; cdr3_aa: CASSVDRGGFHEQFF; cdr3_nt: TGTGCCAGCAGCGTCGACAGAGGAGGGTTCCATGAGCAGTTCTTC
v_call: TRBV12-3/TRBV12-4; j_call: TRBJ1-2; d_call: NA; cdr3_length: 11; clone_size: NA; cdr3_aa: CASSRGYGYTF; cdr3_nt: TGTGCCAGCAGTAGGGGATATGGCTACACCTTC
v_call: TRBV5-1; j_call: TRBJ2-7; d_call: NA; cdr3_length: 12; clone_size: NA; cdr3_aa: CASSWPSHEQYF; cdr3_nt: TGCGCCAGCAGTTGGCCTTCCCACGAGCAGTACTTC
v_call: TRBV6-5; j_call: TRBJ1-5; d_call: NA; cdr3_length: 15; clone_size: NA; cdr3_aa: CASSYSGGTSQPQHF; cdr3_nt: TGTGCCAGCAGTTACTCCGGGGGAACGAGTCAGCCCCAGCATTTT
v_call: TRBV2; j_call: TRBJ2-3; d_call: TRBD2; cdr3_length: 12; clone_size: NA; cdr3_aa: CASSGSGGPPYF; cdr3_nt: TGTGCCAGCAGTGGAAGCGGGGGCCCCCCCTATTTT
v_call: TRBV27; j_call: TRBJ2-6; d_call: TRBD1; cdr3_length: 17; clone_size: NA; cdr3_aa: CASSGGSGQLRANVLTF; cdr3_nt: TGTGCCAGCAGTGGGGGTTCGGGACAGCTTAGGGCCAACGTCCTGACTTTC
v_call: TRBV2; j_call: TRBJ2-7; d_call: NA; cdr3_length: 11; clone_size: NA; cdr3_aa: CASSDSYEQYF; cdr3_nt: TGTGCCAGCAGTGACAGCTACGAGCAGTACTTC
v_call: TRBV25-1; j_call: TRBJ2-7; d_call: NA; cdr3_length: 11; clone_size: NA; cdr3_aa: CASSVQGEQYF; cdr3_nt: TGTGCCAGCAGTGTACAGGGCGAGCAGTACTTC
v_call: TRBV5-1; j_call: TRBJ2-1; d_call: TRBD1; cdr3_length: 15; clone_size: NA; cdr3_aa: CASSWDSATYNEQFF; cdr3_nt: TGCGCCAGCAGTTGGGACAGCGCAACCTACAATGAGCAGTTCTTC
v_call: TRBV5-1; j_call: TRBJ2-7; d_call: NA; cdr3_length: 18; clone_size: NA; cdr3_aa: CASSLADGWQGEAYEQYF; cdr3_nt: TGCGCCAGCAGCTTGGCCGACGGGTGGCAGGGGGAGGCCTACGAGCAGTACTTC
v_call: TRBV5-6; j_call: TRBJ1-2; d_call: TRBD1; cdr3_length: 15; clone_size: NA; cdr3_aa: CASSLLQGVSYGYTF; cdr3_nt: TGTGCCAGCAGCTTGTTACAGGGGGTGTCCTATGGCTACACCTTC
v_call: TRBV9; j_call: TRBJ1-6; d_call: TRBD1; cdr3_length: 14; clone_size: NA; cdr3_aa: CASSATGDNSPLHF; cdr3_nt: TGTGCCAGCAGCGCCACAGGGGATAATTCACCCCTCCACTTT
v_call: TRBV11-2; j_call: TRBJ2-7; d_call: TRBD1; cdr3_length: 15; clone_size: NA; cdr3_aa: CASSVTGGPAYEQYF; cdr3_nt: TGTGCCAGCAGCGTTACAGGGGGCCCCGCCTACGAGCAGTACTTC
v_call: TRBV18; j_call: TRBJ1-1; d_call: NA; cdr3_length: 14; clone_size: NA; cdr3_aa: CASSPNYMNTEAFF; cdr3_nt: TGTGCCAGCTCGCCGAACTACATGAACACTGAAGCTTTCTTT
v_call: TRBV18; j_call: TRBJ1-3; d_call: NA; cdr3_length: 15; clone_size: NA; cdr3_aa: CASSESQGSGNTIYF; cdr3_nt: TGTGCCAGCTCAGAATCCCAGGGTTCTGGAAACACCATATATTTT
v_call: TRBV18; j_call: TRBJ2-5; d_call: TRBD2; cdr3_length: 16; clone_size: NA; cdr3_aa: CASSPENRAGEETQYF; cdr3_nt: TGTGCCAGCTCACCAGAAAATCGAGCGGGGGAAGAGACCCAGTACTTC
v_call: TRBV21-1; j_call: TRBJ2-1; d_call: NA; cdr3_length: 16; clone_size: NA; cdr3_aa: CASSLRLAGKRDEQFF; cdr3_nt: TGTGCCAGCAGCCTGCGACTAGCGGGAAAGCGGGATGAGCAGTTCTTC
v_call: TRBV28; j_call: TRBJ1-2; d_call: TRBD1; cdr3_length: 15; clone_size: NA; cdr3_aa: CASRLFSGQVYGYTF; cdr3_nt: TGTGCCAGCAGACTCTTCTCGGGACAGGTCTATGGCTACACCTTC
v_call: TRBV6-1; j_call: TRBJ2-2; d_call: NA; cdr3_length: 19; clone_size: NA; cdr3_aa: CASSEGYWQGFSITGELFF; cdr3_nt: TGTGCCAGCAGTGAAGGTTATTGGCAGGGTTTTAGTATAACCGGGGAGCTGTTTTTT
v_call: TRBV3-1/TRBV3-2; j_call: TRBJ2-2; d_call: TRBD2; cdr3_length: 18; clone_size: NA; cdr3_aa: CASSPRASGGAGTGELFF; cdr3_nt: TGTGCCAGCAGTCCCCGGGCTAGCGGGGGGGCCGGCACCGGGGAGCTGTTTTTT
v_call: TRBV25-1; j_call: TRBJ1-1; d_call: NA; cdr3_length: 11; clone_size: few; cdr3_aa: CASKVGDYAFF; cdr3_nt: TGTGCCAGCAAGGTGGGGGACTACGCTTTCTTT
v_call: TRBV5-5; j_call: TRBJ1-1; d_call: NA; cdr3_length: 14; clone_size: NA; cdr3_aa: CASSLSRLRTEAFF; cdr3_nt: TGTGCCAGCAGCTTGTCTAGGTTGAGAACTGAAGCTTTCTTT
v_call: TRBV15; j_call: TRBJ1-1; d_call: NA; cdr3_length: 14; clone_size: NA; cdr3_aa: CATSRDLGDTEAFF; cdr3_nt: TGTGCCACCAGCAGAGATCTCGGGGACACTGAAGCTTTCTTT
v_call: TRBV9; j_call: TRBJ2-1; d_call: NA; cdr3_length: 16; clone_size: NA; cdr3_aa: CASSPKEDFSYNEQFF; cdr3_nt: TGTGCCAGCAGCCCAAAGGAGGACTTTTCCTACAATGAGCAGTTCTTC
v_call: TRBV11-1; j_call: TRBJ1-6; d_call: TRBD1; cdr3_length: 16; clone_size: NA; cdr3_aa: CASSPRTGSRNSPLHF; cdr3_nt: TGTGCCAGCAGCCCGCGGACAGGGAGTAGGAATTCACCCCTCCACTTT
v_call: TRBV3-1/TRBV3-2; j_call: TRBJ1-6; d_call: TRBD1; cdr3_length: 18; clone_size: few; cdr3_aa: CASSQGQGLSSYNSPLHF; cdr3_nt: TGTGCCAGCAGCCAGGGACAGGGCCTCAGCTCCTATAATTCACCCCTCCACTTT
v_call: TRBV18; j_call: TRBJ1-1; d_call: NA; cdr3_length: 12; clone_size: NA; cdr3_aa: CASSSGEIEAFF; cdr3_nt: TGTGCCAGCTCATCAGGGGAAATTGAAGCTTTCTTT
v_call: TRBV5-6; j_call: TRBJ1-3; d_call: NA; cdr3_length: 18; clone_size: NA; cdr3_aa: CASSPRGGRTISGNTIYF; cdr3_nt: TGTGCCAGCAGCCCTAGGGGGGGCAGAACGATCTCTGGAAACACCATATATTTT
v_call: TRBV27; j_call: TRBJ2-7; d_call: NA; cdr3_length: 14; clone_size: NA; cdr3_aa: CASSLGDSRYEQYF; cdr3_nt: TGTGCCAGCAGTCTCGGAGACAGTAGGTACGAGCAGTACTTC
v_call: TRBV7-2; j_call: TRBJ2-3; d_call: TRBD2; cdr3_length: 16; clone_size: NA; cdr3_aa: CASSLDGGGAWDTQYF; cdr3_nt: TGTGCCAGCAGCTTAGATGGCGGGGGGGCCTGGGATACGCAGTATTTT
v_call: TRBV7-9; j_call: TRBJ2-2; d_call: NA; cdr3_length: 14; clone_size: NA; cdr3_aa: CASSLDTNTGELFF; cdr3_nt: TGTGCCAGCAGCCTGGACACGAACACCGGGGAGCTGTTTTTT
v_call: TRBV3-1/TRBV3-2; j_call: TRBJ1-2; d_call: NA; cdr3_length: 12; clone_size: NA; cdr3_aa: CATRGDNYGYTF; cdr3_nt: TGTGCCACCCGGGGAGACAACTATGGCTACACCTTC
v_call: TRBV9; j_call: TRBJ2-1; d_call: TRBD2; cdr3_length: 16; clone_size: NA; cdr3_aa: CASSVGASGGANEQFF; cdr3_nt: TGTGCCAGCAGCGTAGGGGCGAGCGGGGGGGCCAATGAGCAGTTCTTC
v_call: TRBV2; j_call: TRBJ1-4; d_call: TRBD1; cdr3_length: 15; clone_size: NA; cdr3_aa: CASSARGTENEKLFF; cdr3_nt: TGTGCCAGCAGTGCCCGGGGGACAGAGAATGAAAAACTGTTTTTT
v_call: TRBV6-6; j_call: TRBJ1-2; d_call: TRBD1; cdr3_length: 13; clone_size: NA; cdr3_aa: CASSTGGGYGYTF; cdr3_nt: TGTGCCAGTTCAACAGGGGGCGGCTATGGCTACACCTTC
v_call: TRBV29-1; j_call: TRBJ1-1; d_call: NA; cdr3_length: 13; clone_size: NA; cdr3_aa: CSVASTMNTEAFF; cdr3_nt: TGCAGCGTTGCTAGCACTATGAACACTGAAGCTTTCTTT
v_call: TRBV29-1; j_call: TRBJ1-5; d_call: NA; cdr3_length: 15; clone_size: NA; cdr3_aa: CSVSQGGGGNQPQHF; cdr3_nt: TGCAGCGTCAGCCAGGGAGGGGGGGGCAATCAGCCCCAGCATTTT
v_call: TRBV6-5; j_call: TRBJ1-2; d_call: NA; cdr3_length: 14; clone_size: NA; cdr3_aa: CASSQILANYGYTF; cdr3_nt: TGTGCCAGCAGTCAAATACTCGCTAACTATGGCTACACCTTC
v_call: TRBV27; j_call: TRBJ1-2; d_call: TRBD1; cdr3_length: 11; clone_size: NA; cdr3_aa: CATRDSYGYTF; cdr3_nt: TGTGCCACCAGGGACAGCTATGGCTACACCTTC
v_call: TRBV19; j_call: TRBJ1-1; d_call: TRBD1; cdr3_length: 12; clone_size: NA; cdr3_aa: CASSITGDRAFF; cdr3_nt: TGTGCCAGTAGTATCACAGGGGATCGAGCTTTCTTT
v_call: TRBV12-5; j_call: TRBJ1-1; d_call: NA; cdr3_length: 14; clone_size: NA; cdr3_aa: CASAIFLGNTEAFF; cdr3_nt: TGTGCTAGTGCCATATTTCTAGGGAACACTGAAGCTTTCTTT
v_call: TRBV7-2; j_call: TRBJ2-3; d_call: NA; cdr3_length: 14; clone_size: NA; cdr3_aa: CASGRRVQTDTQYF; cdr3_nt: TGTGCCAGCGGGAGGCGGGTACAAACAGATACGCAGTATTTT